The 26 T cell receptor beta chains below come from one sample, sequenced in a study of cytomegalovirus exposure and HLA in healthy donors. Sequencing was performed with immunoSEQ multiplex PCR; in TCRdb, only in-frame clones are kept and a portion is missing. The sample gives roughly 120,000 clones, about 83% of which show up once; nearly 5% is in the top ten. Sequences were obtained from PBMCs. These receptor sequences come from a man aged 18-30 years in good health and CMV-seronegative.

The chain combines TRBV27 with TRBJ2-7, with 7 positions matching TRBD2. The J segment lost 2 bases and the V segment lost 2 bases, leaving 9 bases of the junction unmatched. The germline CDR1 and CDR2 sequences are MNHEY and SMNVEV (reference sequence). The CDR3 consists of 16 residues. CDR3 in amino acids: CASSLRGRAQAYEQYF. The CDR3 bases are TGTGCCAGCAGTTTACGTGGGAGGGCCCAGGCCTACGAGCAGTACTTC.

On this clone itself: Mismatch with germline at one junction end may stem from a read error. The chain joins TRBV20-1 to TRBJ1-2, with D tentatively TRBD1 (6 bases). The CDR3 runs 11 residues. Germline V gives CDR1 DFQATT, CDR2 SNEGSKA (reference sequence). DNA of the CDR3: TGCAGTGCGAGAGGACAGTATGGCTACACCTTC. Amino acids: CSARGQYGYTF.

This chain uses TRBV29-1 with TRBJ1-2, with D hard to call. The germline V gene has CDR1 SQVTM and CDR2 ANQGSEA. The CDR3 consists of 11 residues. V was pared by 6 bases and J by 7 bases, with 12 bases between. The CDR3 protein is CSVPTTGGYTF. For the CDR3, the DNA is TGCAGCGTCCCAACCACCGGTGGCTACACCTTC. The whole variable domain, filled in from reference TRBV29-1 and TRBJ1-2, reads SAVISQKPSRDICQRGTSLTIQCQVDSQVTMMFWYRQQPGQSLTLIATANQGSEATYESGFVIDKFPISRPNLTFSTLTVSNMSPEDSSIYLCSVPTTGGYTFGSGTRLTVV.

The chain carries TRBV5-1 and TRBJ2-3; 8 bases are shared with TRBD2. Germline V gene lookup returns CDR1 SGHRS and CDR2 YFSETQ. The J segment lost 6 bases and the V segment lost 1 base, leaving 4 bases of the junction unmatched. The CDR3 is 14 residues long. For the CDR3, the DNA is TGCGCCAGCAGCTTGCGGGGGGGCTTGGATACGCAGTATTTT. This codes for CASSLRGGLDTQYF.

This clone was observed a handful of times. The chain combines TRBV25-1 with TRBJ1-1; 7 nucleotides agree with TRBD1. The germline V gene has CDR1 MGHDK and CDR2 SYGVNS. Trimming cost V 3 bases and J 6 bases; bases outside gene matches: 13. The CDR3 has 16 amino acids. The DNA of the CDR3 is TGTGCCAGCAGTGATCCCCTCTCCGACAGGGAATCTGAAGCTTTCTTT. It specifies CASSDPLSDRESEAFF. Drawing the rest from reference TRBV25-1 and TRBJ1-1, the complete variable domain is EADIYQTPRYLVIGTGKKITLECSQTMGHDKMYWYQQDPGMELHLIHYSYGVNSTEKGDLSSESTVSRIRTEHFPLTLESARPSHTSQYLCASSDPLSDRESEAFFGQGTRLTVV.

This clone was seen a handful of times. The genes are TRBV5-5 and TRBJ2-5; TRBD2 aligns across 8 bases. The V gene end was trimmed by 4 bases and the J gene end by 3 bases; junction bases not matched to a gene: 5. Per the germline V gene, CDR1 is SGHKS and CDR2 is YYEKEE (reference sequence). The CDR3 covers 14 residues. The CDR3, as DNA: TGTGCCAGCAGCCCGGGACTAGTGAAAGAGACCCAGTACTTC. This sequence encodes CASSPGLVKETQYF.

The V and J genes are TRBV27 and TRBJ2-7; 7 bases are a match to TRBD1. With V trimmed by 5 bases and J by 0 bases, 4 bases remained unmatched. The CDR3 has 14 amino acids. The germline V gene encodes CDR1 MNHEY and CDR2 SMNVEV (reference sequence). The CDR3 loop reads CASSGTVTSYEQYF. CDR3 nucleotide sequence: TGTGCCAGCAGTGGGACAGTGACCTCCTACGAGCAGTACTTC.

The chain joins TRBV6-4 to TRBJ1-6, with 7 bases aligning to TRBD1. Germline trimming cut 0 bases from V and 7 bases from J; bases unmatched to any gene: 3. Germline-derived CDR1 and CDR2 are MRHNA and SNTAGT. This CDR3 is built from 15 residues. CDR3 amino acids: CASSDSGTANSPLHF. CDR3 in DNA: TGTGCCAGCAGTGACTCTGGGACAGCCAATTCACCCCTCCACTTT.

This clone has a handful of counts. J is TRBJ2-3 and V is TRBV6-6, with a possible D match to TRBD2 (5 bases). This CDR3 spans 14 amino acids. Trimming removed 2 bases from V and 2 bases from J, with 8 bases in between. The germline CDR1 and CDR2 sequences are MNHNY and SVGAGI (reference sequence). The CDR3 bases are TGTGCCAGCAGTTACCCCGGGAACACAGATACGCAGTATTTT. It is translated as CASSYPGNTDTQYF.

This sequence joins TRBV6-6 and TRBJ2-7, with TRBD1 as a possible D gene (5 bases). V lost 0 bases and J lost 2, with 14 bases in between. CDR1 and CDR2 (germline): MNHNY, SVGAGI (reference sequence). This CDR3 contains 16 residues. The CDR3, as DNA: TGTGCCAGCAGTTACTCGGTACAGGCTGTCGCCTACGAGCAGTACTTC. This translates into CASSYSVQAVAYEQYF.

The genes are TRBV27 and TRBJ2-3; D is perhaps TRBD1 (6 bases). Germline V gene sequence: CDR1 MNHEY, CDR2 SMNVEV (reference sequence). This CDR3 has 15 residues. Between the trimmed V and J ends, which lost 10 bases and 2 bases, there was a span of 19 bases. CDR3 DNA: TGTGCCACTCAGGGGTTCGGGACCCTCACAGATACGCAGTATTTT. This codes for CATQGFGTLTDTQYF.

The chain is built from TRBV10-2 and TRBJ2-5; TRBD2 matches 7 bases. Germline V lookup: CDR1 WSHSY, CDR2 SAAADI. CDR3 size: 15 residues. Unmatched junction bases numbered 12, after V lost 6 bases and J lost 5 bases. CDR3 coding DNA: TGCGCCAGCAGGAGGGGCGGGGCGGGGGTTGAGACCCAGTACTTC. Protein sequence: CASRRGGAGVETQYF.

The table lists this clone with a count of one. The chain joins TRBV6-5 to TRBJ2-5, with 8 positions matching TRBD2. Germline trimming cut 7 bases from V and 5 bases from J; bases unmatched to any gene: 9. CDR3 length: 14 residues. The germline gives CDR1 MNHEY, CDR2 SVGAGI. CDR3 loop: CASTAGGPPETQYF. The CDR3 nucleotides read TGTGCCAGCACTGCGGGAGGCCCGCCCGAGACCCAGTACTTC.

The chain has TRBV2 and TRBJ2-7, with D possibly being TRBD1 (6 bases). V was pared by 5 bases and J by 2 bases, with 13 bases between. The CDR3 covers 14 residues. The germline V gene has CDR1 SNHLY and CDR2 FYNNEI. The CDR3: CASSLEQGAYEQYF. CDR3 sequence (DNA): TGTGCCAGCAGTCTGGAACAGGGCGCCTACGAGCAGTACTTC.

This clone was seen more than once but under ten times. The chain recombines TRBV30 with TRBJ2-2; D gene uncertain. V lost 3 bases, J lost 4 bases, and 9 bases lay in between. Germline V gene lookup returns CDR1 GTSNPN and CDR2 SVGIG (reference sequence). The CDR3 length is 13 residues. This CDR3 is CAWSRTSTGELFF. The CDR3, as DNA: TGTGCCTGGAGCCGTACAAGCACCGGGGAGCTGTTTTTT.

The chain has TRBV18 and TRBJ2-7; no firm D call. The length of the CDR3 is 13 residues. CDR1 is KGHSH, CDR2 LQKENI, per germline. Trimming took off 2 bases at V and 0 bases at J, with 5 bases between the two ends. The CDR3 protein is CASSPADSYEQYF. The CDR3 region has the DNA TGTGCCAGCTCACCAGCGGACTCCTACGAGCAGTACTTC.

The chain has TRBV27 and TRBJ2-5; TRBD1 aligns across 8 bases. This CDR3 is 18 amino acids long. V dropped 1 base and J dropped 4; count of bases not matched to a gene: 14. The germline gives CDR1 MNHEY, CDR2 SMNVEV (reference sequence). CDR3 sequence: CASSLYPKQGGMRETQYF. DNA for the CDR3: TGTGCCAGCAGTTTATACCCCAAACAGGGGGGAATGAGAGAGACCCAGTACTTC.

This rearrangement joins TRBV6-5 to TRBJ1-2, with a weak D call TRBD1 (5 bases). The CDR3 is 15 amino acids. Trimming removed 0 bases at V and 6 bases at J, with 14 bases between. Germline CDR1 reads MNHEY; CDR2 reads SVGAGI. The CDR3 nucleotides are TGTGCCAGCAGTTACTCAGTACAGGATCGGAATGGCTACACCTTC. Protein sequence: CASSYSVQDRNGYTF.

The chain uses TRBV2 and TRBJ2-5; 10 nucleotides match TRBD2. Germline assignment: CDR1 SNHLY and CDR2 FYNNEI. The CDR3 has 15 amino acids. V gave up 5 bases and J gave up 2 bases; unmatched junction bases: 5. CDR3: CASSRSGGVQETQYF. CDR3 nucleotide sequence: TGTGCCAGCAGTAGAAGCGGGGGGGTTCAAGAGACCCAGTACTTC. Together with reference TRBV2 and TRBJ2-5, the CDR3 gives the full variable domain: EPEVTQTPSHQVTQMGQEVILRCVPISNHLYFYWYRQILGQKVEFLVSFYNNEISEKSEIFDDQFSVERPDGSNFTLKIRSTKLEDSAMYFCASSRSGGVQETQYFGPGTRLLVL.

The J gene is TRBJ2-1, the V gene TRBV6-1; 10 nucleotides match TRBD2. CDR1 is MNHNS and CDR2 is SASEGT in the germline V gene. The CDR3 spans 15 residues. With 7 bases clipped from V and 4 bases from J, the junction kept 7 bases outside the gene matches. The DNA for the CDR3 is TGTGCCAGCACGGAGGGAGCGGGGGGGTACAATGAGCAGTTCTTC. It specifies CASTEGAGGYNEQFF.

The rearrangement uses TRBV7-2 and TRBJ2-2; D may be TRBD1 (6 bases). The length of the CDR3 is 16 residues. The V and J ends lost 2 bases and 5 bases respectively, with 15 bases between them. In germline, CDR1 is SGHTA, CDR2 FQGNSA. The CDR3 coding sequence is TGTGCCAGCAGCTTAAAACCGGGACATCCTACCGGGGAGCTGTTTTTT. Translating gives CASSLKPGHPTGELFF.

CDR3 sequence reads: CASSEWDRDYNEQFF. In nucleotides, the CDR3 is TGTGCCAGCAGTGAATGGGACAGGGATTACAATGAGCAGTTCTTC. V gene TRBV6-1 combines with J gene TRBJ2-1, with 9 positions matching TRBD1. CDR1 is MNHNS and CDR2 is SASEGT in the germline V gene. The ends lost 2 bases at V and 4 bases at J; junction bases unmatched: 3. The CDR3 consists of 15 residues.

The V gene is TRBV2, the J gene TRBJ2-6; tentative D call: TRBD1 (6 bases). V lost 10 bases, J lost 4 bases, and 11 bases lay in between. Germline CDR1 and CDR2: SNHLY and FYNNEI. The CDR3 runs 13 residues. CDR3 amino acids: CAKTGSGANVLTF. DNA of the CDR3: TGTGCCAAAACAGGGTCCGGGGCCAACGTCCTGACTTTC.

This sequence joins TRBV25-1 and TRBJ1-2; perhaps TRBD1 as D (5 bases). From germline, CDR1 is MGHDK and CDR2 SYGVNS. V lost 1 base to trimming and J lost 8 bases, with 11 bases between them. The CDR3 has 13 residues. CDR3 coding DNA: TGTGCCAGCAGTGAATCAGGGCCATACGGCTACACCTTC. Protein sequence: CASSESGPYGYTF.

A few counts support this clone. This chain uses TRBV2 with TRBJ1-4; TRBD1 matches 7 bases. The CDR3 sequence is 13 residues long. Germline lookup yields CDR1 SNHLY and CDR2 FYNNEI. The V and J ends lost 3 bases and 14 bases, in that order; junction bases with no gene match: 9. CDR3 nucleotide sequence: TGTGCCAGCAGTGAGAGTATGACAGGGAGGCTGTTTTTT. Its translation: CASSESMTGRLFF.

This chain's CDR3 is CSVEGGPGEQYF. The CDR3 bases are TGCAGCGTTGAGGGGGGGCCGGGTGAGCAGTACTTC. The chain recombines TRBV29-1 with TRBJ2-7; a weak D match, TRBD2 (7 bases). This CDR3 is built from 12 residues. Trimming took off 3 bases at V and 7 bases at J, with 13 bases between the two ends. CDR1 is SQVTM, CDR2 ANQGSEA, per germline.